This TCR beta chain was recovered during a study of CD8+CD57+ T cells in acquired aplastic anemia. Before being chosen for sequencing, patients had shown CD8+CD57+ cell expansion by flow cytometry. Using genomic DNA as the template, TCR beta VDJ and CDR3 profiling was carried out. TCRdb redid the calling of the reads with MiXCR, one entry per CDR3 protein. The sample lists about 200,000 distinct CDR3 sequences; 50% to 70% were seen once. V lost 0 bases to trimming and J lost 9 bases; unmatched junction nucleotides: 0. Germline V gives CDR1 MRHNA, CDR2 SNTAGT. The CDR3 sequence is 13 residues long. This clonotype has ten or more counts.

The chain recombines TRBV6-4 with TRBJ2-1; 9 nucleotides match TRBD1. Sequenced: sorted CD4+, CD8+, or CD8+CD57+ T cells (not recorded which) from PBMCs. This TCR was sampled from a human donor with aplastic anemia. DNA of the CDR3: TGTGCCAGCAGTGACTCGGACAGGGGTGAGCAGTTCTTC. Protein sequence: CASSDSDRGEQFF.